This passage covers 22 T cell receptor beta chains from one sample sequenced in a study of identical twins (TCRdb year 2016). Libraries were constructed by 5' RACE. The listed sequencing device is Illumina HiSeq 2000. Through fastp at Q25 and MiXCR, TCRdb rebuilt clones from the public reads, retaining in-frame beta chains. CDR3 protein sequences are deduplicated, and each keeps its most common genes and DNA. The sample table contains about 490,000 distinct CDR3 sequences; only one count was recorded for approximately 14% of them. Together, the top ten hold about 0.4% of the sample. These same data were also listed under a study on yellow fever vaccine responses in identical twins.

The sample taken for sequencing was CD4+ T cells sorted from blood. The receptors were gathered from a woman between 18 and 30 years old in good health.

This clonotype was counted a few times. The chain has TRBV7-3 and TRBJ2-3; TRBD1 agrees at 10 bases. This CDR3 is built from 16 residues. The germline CDR1 and CDR2 sequences are SGHTA and FQGTGA. Germline trimming cut 5 bases from V and 6 bases from J; bases unmatched to any gene: 11. CDR3 loop: CASSRGTGEERDTQYF. The CDR3 DNA sequence: TGTGCCAGCAGCCGCGGGACAGGGGAAGAAAGGGATACGCAGTATTTT. Based on the CDR3 plus reference TRBV7-3 and TRBJ2-3, the full variable domain is GAGVSQTPSNKVTEKGKYVELRCDPISGHTALYWYRQSLGQGPEFLIYFQGTGAADDSGLPNDRFFAVRPEGSVSTLKIQRTERGDSAVYLCASSRGTGEERDTQYFGPGTRLTVL.

V gene TRBV2 combines with J gene TRBJ2-1; D is undetermined. The CDR3 totals 12 residues. The germline CDR1 and CDR2 sequences are SNHLY and FYNNEI. The V end lost 3 bases, the J end lost 4 bases, and 4 bases lay between the germline ends. The CDR3 sequence: CASSDNYNEQFF. The DNA for the CDR3 is TGTGCCAGCAGTGACAATTACAATGAGCAGTTCTTC.

The rearrangement joins TRBV5-1 to TRBJ2-5; 9 nucleotides agree with TRBD2. CDR1 and CDR2 from the germline V gene are SGHRS and YFSETQ. CDR3 length equals 14 residues. V shed 5 bases and J 6 bases; nucleotides not matched to a gene: 8. The CDR3 reads CASSGGGAEKTQYF. DNA of the CDR3: TGCGCCAGCAGTGGCGGGGGGGCCGAGAAGACCCAGTACTTC. Supplemented by reference TRBV5-1 and TRBJ2-5, the full variable domain reads KAGVTQTPRYLIKTRGQQVTLSCSPISGHRSVSWYQQTPGQGLQFLFEYFSETQRNKGNFPGRFSGRQFSNSRSEMNVSTLELGDSALYLCASSGGGAEKTQYFGPGTRLLVL.

This chain uses TRBV29-1 with TRBJ1-1; D is perhaps TRBD1 (5 bases). The V gene's germline CDR1 is SQVTM and CDR2 ANQGSEA. V was shortened by 7 bases and J by 3 bases, with 18 bases between the two germline ends. The CDR3 is made up of 14 amino acids. In DNA, the CDR3 is TGCAGCGCCGCACCTCCCGGCAGGGACACTGAAGCTTTCTTT. Translating gives CSAAPPGRDTEAFF.

The J gene is TRBJ2-7, the V gene TRBV28, with 8 positions matching TRBD1. The CDR3 loop spans 13 amino acids. After removal of 6 bases from V and 3 bases from J, the junction contained 4 bases not matched to a gene. Germline V gene lookup returns CDR1 MDHEN and CDR2 SYDVKM. This CDR3 reads CASRRTGLYEQYF. CDR3 coding DNA: TGTGCCAGCAGAAGGACAGGGCTCTACGAGCAGTACTTC.

The gene calls are TRBV20-1 and TRBJ2-1; 8 positions match TRBD2. This CDR3 has 16 residues. V lost 0 bases and J lost 0; bases outside the gene matches: 4. Germline-derived CDR1 and CDR2 are DFQATT and SNEGSKA (reference sequence). In DNA, the CDR3 is TGCAGTGCTAGAGAAGCTCGGGGGGGCTCCTACAATGAGCAGTTCTTC. Translation: CSAREARGGSYNEQFF.

This clonotype was recorded a few times. The chain recombines TRBV7-2 with TRBJ2-6; D gene uncertain. CDR3 length: 16 amino acids. Germline V lookup: CDR1 SGHTA, CDR2 FQGNSA. V gave up 1 base and J gave up 1 base, with 8 bases separating them. CDR3 in amino acids: CASSLGGKSGANVLTF. The CDR3, as DNA: TGTGCCAGCAGCTTAGGTGGTAAATCTGGGGCCAACGTCCTGACTTTC.

Only a few counts were recorded for this clonotype. The chain uses TRBV7-9 and TRBJ1-1, with 9 bases identical to TRBD1. After removal of 4 bases from V and 4 bases from J, the junction contained 7 bases not matched to a gene. CDR3 size: 15 residues. Germline lookup yields CDR1 SEHNR and CDR2 FQNEAQ (reference sequence). The CDR3 loop is CASSYRGLGGTEAFF. The CDR3 DNA follows: TGTGCCAGCAGCTACAGGGGGCTCGGGGGCACTGAAGCTTTCTTT. Supplemented by reference TRBV7-9 and TRBJ1-1, the full variable domain reads DTGVSQNPRHKITKRGQNVTFRCDPISEHNRLYWYRQTLGQGPEFLTYFQNEAQLEKSRLLSDRFSAERPKGSFSTLEIQRTEQGDSAMYLCASSYRGLGGTEAFFGQGTRLTVV.

The chain couples TRBV28 to TRBJ1-2; perhaps TRBD1 as D (6 bases). V was trimmed by 2 bases and J by 7 bases, leaving 17 bases between them. This CDR3 has 15 amino acids. In germline, CDR1 is MDHEN, CDR2 SYDVKM. The chain's CDR3 is CASSLTPDRSGGYTF. In DNA form, the CDR3 reads TGTGCCAGCAGTTTAACCCCAGACAGGTCTGGTGGCTACACCTTC.

The gene calls are TRBV5-1 and TRBJ2-2; 9 nucleotides agree with TRBD1. The CDR3 has 15 residues. J lost 4 bases, V lost 0 bases, and 1 base had no gene match. The germline V gene encodes CDR1 SGHRS and CDR2 YFSETQ. The CDR3 coding sequence is TGCGCCAGCAGCTTGGTGACAGGGGGCACCGGGGAGCTGTTTTTT. It codes for CASSLVTGGTGELFF.

The rearrangement joins TRBV12-3 or TRBV12-4 to TRBJ2-7, with 14 bases aligning to TRBD2. The CDR3 loop spans 17 amino acids. V lost 6 bases to trimming and J lost 5 bases; unmatched junction nucleotides: 12. CDR3 in amino acids: CASSRRQGLAGANEQYF. CDR3 in DNA: TGTGCCAGCAGCCGACGACAGGGACTAGCGGGGGCGAACGAGCAGTACTTC.

This clonotype was counted at least ten times. The gene calls are TRBV20-1 and TRBJ2-2, with a tentative D call TRBD1 (7 bases). V gave up 5 bases and J gave up 5 bases, with 15 bases separating them. This CDR3 is built from 14 residues. The germline CDR1 and CDR2 sequences are DFQATT and SNEGSKA (reference sequence). The CDR3 region is CSAPGRGATGELFF. CDR3 DNA sequence: TGCAGTGCTCCAGGCAGGGGGGCGACCGGGGAGCTGTTTTTT.

The sample holds many counts of this clonotype. CDR3 sequence (DNA): TGCAGTGCTAGAGGTCGACAGGCTCCCTTTCGGGAGCAGTACTTC. This encodes CSARGRQAPFREQYF. The chain joins TRBV20-1 to TRBJ2-7; D is perhaps TRBD1 (6 bases). The CDR3 is 15 residues long. Germline V lookup: CDR1 DFQATT, CDR2 SNEGSKA (reference sequence). Trimming removed 1 base at V and 7 bases at J, with 20 bases between.

This clonotype was recorded a few times. This chain joins TRBV29-1 and TRBJ2-7; possible D gene TRBD2, 5 bases. The CDR3 spans 11 residues. Germline V gene data show CDR1 as SQVTM and CDR2 as ANQGSEA. The germline V and J ends were trimmed by 8 bases and 3 bases, with 11 bases remaining between them. CDR3 protein: CSLTAGYEQYV. In nucleotides, the CDR3 is TGCAGCCTGACCGCGGGCTACGAGCAGTACGTC.

This clonotype was detected a few times. The chain carries TRBV2 and TRBJ2-3; 10 bases are shared with TRBD2. Trimming removed 7 bases from V and 2 bases from J; junction bases left unmatched: 9. Germline V lookup: CDR1 SNHLY, CDR2 FYNNEI. The CDR3 is 16 residues long. CDR3 residues: CASTVSLAGDTDTQYF. CDR3 sequence (DNA): TGTGCCAGCACAGTGTCGCTAGCGGGAGACACAGATACGCAGTATTTT.

The J gene is TRBJ2-1, the V gene TRBV12-5, with 9 bases aligning to TRBD1. This CDR3 spans 16 amino acids. V was pared by 2 bases and J by 4 bases, with 6 bases of the junction left unmatched. Germline CDR1 is LGHNT and CDR2 is FRNRAP. CDR3 in amino acids: CASGLSWTGAYNEQFF. CDR3 in DNA: TGTGCTAGTGGTTTGAGTTGGACAGGGGCTTACAATGAGCAGTTCTTC.

This sequence joins TRBV25-1 and TRBJ1-5, with D maybe TRBD1 (6 bases). This CDR3 contains 16 residues. Germline CDR1 MGHDK, CDR2 SYGVNS. With 3 bases removed from V and 0 bases from J, the gap between germline ends came to 12 bases. The CDR3 DNA reads as TGTGCCAGCAGTGAGCCAGGGGACTATAGCAATCAGCCCCAGCATTTT. Translated: CASSEPGDYSNQPQHF.

This clonotype was detected a few times. The CDR3 DNA is TGTGCCAGCAGTTCCTATAATCGGGGGGGAAGGGCTGAAGCTTTCTTT. Translated: CASSSYNRGGRAEAFF. This chain joins TRBV27 and TRBJ1-1; tentatively, D is TRBD1 (5 bases). The CDR3 has 16 residues. With 4 bases removed from V and 6 bases from J, the gap between germline ends came to 21 bases. CDR1 and CDR2 from the germline V gene are MNHEY and SMNVEV (reference sequence).

This clonotype has more than one count but fewer than ten. The chain couples TRBV6-5 to TRBJ2-2, with no clear D. V lost 4 bases and J 6 bases, leaving 9 bases between the germline ends. The germline CDR1 and CDR2 sequences are MNHEY and SVGAGI. The CDR3 is made up of 13 amino acids. The CDR3 DNA sequence: TGTGCCAGCAGTTCCCTAAGGTCCGGGGAGCTGTTTTTT. Amino acid sequence: CASSSLRSGELFF.

This clonotype was counted a few times. The chain has TRBV28 and TRBJ2-1; the match to TRBD2 covers 10 bases. Trimming took 7 bases from V and 8 from J; bases not matched to a gene: 8. From germline, CDR1 is MDHEN and CDR2 SYDVKM. The CDR3 covers 14 residues. DNA of the CDR3: TGTGCCAGCACAGCGGGAGGGCCGACGTATGAGCAGTTCTTC. This codes for CASTAGGPTYEQFF.

This clonotype was counted ten times or more. V is TRBV12-3 or TRBV12-4 and J is TRBJ2-7; 8 bases match TRBD2. CDR3 size: 14 residues. The J segment lost 4 bases and the V segment lost 3 bases, leaving 5 bases of the junction unmatched. CDR3 nucleotides: TGTGCCAGCAGTTTGGCGGGGGGATCGTACGAGCAGTACGTC. Translated: CASSLAGGSYEQYV.

This clonotype turned up a few times. The chain uses TRBV6-2 or TRBV6-3 and TRBJ1-6, with unresolved D. Germline V gene lookup returns CDR1 MNHEY and CDR2 SVGEGT. The V and J ends lost 7 bases and 0 bases respectively, with 7 bases between them. The CDR3 totals 14 residues. CDR3 coding DNA: TGTGCCAGCAACCCGTCCTCCTATAATTCACCCCTCCACTTT. It codes for CASNPSSYNSPLHF.